The clone carrying this T cell receptor (beta chain) was observed a single time. What it binds is unknown. Assay: immunoSEQ multiplex PCR; the TCRdb copy retains only in-frame clones and omits some. The sample holds tens of thousands of clones; 80% to 90% are singletons and the top ten take 6% to 9%. Trimming removed 3 bases from V and 4 bases from J, with 12 bases in between. Germline CDR1 is LNHDA and CDR2 is SQIVND (reference sequence). There are 14 residues in the CDR3. This specimen comes from a study of T cell responses to AZD1222 COVID-19 vaccine. Overall study results and limits: Just a handful of AZD1222 recipients tested seropositive at baseline. Donors were mostly white British, more females; clonal diversity possibly underestimated.

The origin of this receptor is an adult in good health. The V gene is TRBV19, the J gene TRBJ1-1; a possible D gene is TRBD1 (5 bases). This sample comprised peripheral blood, obtained on day 0 of AZD1222 vaccination. This CDR3 is CASSIEGYGTEAFF. The CDR3 DNA reads as TGTGCCAGTAGTATCGAGGGGTACGGCACTGAAGCTTTCTTT.